A single TCR beta chain is shown here with its context. What it binds is not known. The PCR used 60 Vbeta and 13 Jbeta primers. The protocol was immunoSEQ multiplex PCR, while the TCRdb copy is restricted to in-frame clones and leaves out a portion. This table holds about 110,000 clones, about four fifths found once. These data are taken from a study of cytomegalovirus exposure and HLA in healthy donors. Broader study findings: Cytomegalovirus-associated TCR beta chains were listed, numbering over 150. HLA alleles showed associations with about 17,000 TCR beta sequences in a later analysis, at a 0.05 false discovery rate. A later analysis appeared to link common viral pathogens to several of the most significant clusters. TCR beta chain V- and J-gene trimming was linked, in a later analysis, to a missense variant in DCLRE1C.

Per germline, CDR1 LNHDA and CDR2 SQIVND (reference sequence). Between the trimmed V and J ends, which lost 4 bases and 0 bases, there was a span of 7 bases. The CDR3 loop spans 15 amino acids. This receptor was obtained from a woman between 45 and 65 years old in good health and CMV-seropositive. Sequenced: PBMCs. The genes are TRBV19 and TRBJ2-6, with a possible D match to TRBD1 (5 bases). For the CDR3, the DNA is TGTGCCAGTAGTACAGGGAACTCTGGGGCCAACGTCCTGACTTTC. Its protein product is CASSTGNSGANVLTF.